One sample yielded the 2 T cell receptor beta chains listed below, sequenced in a study of radiotherapy plus CTLA-4 blockade in lung cancer. The table came from immunoSEQ multiplex PCR; TCRdb's copy has only in-frame clones and leaves some out. The repertoire includes over 70,000 clones, more than 75% of them detected once, and approximately 2% sits in the top ten. The source material was peripheral blood, sampled from a patient treated with radiotherapy plus ipilimumab. The source of these receptors is a human donor with non-small cell lung cancer who had a partial response to radiotherapy plus ipilimumab.

V and J are TRBV28 and TRBJ2-3; 11 bases match TRBD2. J lost 0 bases, V lost 3 bases, and 8 bases had no gene match. This CDR3 comprises 18 residues. Germline V gene sequence: CDR1 MDHEN, CDR2 SYDVKM. Written as DNA, the CDR3 is TGTGCCAGCAGTTTGACTAGCGGGATCTCGCTTAGCACAGATACGCAGTATTTT. Its translation: CASSLTSGISLSTDTQYF.

The V call is TRBV4-1, the J call TRBJ2-3; 10 bases are shared with TRBD2. CDR1 and CDR2 from the germline V gene are MGHRA and YSYEKL. V lost 4 bases and J lost 2; bases outside the gene matches: 6. The CDR3 is made up of 16 amino acids. CDR3 DNA: TGCGCCAGCAGCCTCCGGACTAGCGGATACACAGATACGCAGTATTTT. This codes for CASSLRTSGYTDTQYF.